This T cell receptor beta chain stems from a study of response to subunit inactivated influenza vaccine. This clonotype was observed a handful of times. MiXCR, applied by TCRdb to the RT-PCR reads, yields one record per CDR3 protein. This table holds hundreds of thousands of distinct CDR3 sequences, approximately 17% found once. This CDR3 region has 20 residues. The V gene's germline CDR1 is MNHEY and CDR2 SVGEGT. V was pared by 3 bases and J by 12 bases, with 33 bases between. This chain joins TRBV6-2 or TRBV6-3 and TRBJ1-6, with a weak D call TRBD1 (6 bases). The specimen comprised PBMCs from blood, sampled 5 days after vaccination. This sequence originates from a man in his forties or fifties who received an inactivated influenza vaccine. The CDR3 reads CASSYSPGLMRQVLVIPLHF. CDR3 sequence (DNA): TGTGCCAGCAGTTATTCTCCGGGCCTTATGAGACAGGTCCTCGTGATACCCCTCCACTTT.